This T cell receptor (beta chain) stems from a study of human CD4 T cells and Enterobacteriaceae. The CDR3 is 13 residues long. CDR1 and CDR2 (germline): WSHSY, SAAADI. Trimming took 3 bases from V and 6 from J, leaving 11 bases between them. All CD4+ cells other than CD45RA+CCR7+CD95- naive cells were sorted as memory, over 95% pure. Ex vivo total memory CD4+ samples were deeply sequenced, detecting one cell in 200,000. TCRdb's copy holds only in-frame clones and misses some; the assay was immunoSEQ multiplex PCR. The sample records about 26,000 clones, approximately 78% being singletons. Sequencing was carried out using memory CD4+ T cells from blood. The chain couples TRBV10-2 to TRBJ1-2; no reliable D call. This TCR was recovered from a human donor in good health. This CDR3 reads CASSDLGRDGYTF. CDR3 DNA: TGCGCCAGCAGTGACCTGGGTCGAGATGGCTACACCTTC.